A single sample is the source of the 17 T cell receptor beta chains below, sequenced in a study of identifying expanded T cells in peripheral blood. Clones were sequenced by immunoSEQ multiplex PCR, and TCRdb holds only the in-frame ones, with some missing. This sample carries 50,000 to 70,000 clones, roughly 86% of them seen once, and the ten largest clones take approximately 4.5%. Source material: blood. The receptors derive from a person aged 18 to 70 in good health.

The CDR3 reads CASSANFETQYF. The CDR3 DNA reads TGTGCCAGCAGTGCGAATTTCGAGACCCAGTACTTC. This rearrangement joins TRBV28 to TRBJ2-5; unclear D gene. The CDR3 consists of 12 residues. Trimming removed 5 bases at V and 5 bases at J, with 9 bases between. Germline CDR1 MDHEN, CDR2 SYDVKM. The full variable domain, in which reference TRBV28 and TRBJ2-5 provide the parts outside the CDR3, is DVKVTQSSRYLVKRTGEKVFLECVQDMDHENMFWYRQDPGLGLRLIYFSYDVKMKEKGDIPEGYSVSREKKERFSLILESASTNQTSMYLCASSANFETQYFGPGTRLLVL.

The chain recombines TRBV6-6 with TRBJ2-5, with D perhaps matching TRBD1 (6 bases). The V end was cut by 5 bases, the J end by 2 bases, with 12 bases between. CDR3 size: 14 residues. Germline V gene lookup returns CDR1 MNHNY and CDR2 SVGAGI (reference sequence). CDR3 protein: CASSDIDRQETQYF. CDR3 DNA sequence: TGTGCCAGCAGTGACATTGACAGGCAAGAGACCCAGTACTTC.

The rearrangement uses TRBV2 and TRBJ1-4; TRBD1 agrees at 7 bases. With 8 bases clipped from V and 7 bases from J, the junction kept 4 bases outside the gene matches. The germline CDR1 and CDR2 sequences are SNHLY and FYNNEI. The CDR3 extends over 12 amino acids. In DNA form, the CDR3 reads TGTGCCAGCTTTCGACAGGGTGAAAAACTGTTTTTT. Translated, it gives CASFRQGEKLFF.

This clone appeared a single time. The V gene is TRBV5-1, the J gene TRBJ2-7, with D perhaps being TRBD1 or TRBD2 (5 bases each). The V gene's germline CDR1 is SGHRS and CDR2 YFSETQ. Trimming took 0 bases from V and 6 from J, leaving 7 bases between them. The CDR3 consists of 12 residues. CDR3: CASSLVGVEQYF. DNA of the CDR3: TGCGCCAGCAGCTTGGTGGGGGTCGAGCAGTACTTC.

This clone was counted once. The CDR3 sequence: CASSISWNQPQHF. The DNA for the CDR3 is TGTGCCAGTAGTATCTCCTGGAATCAGCCCCAGCATTTT. The chain links TRBV19 to TRBJ1-5; no firm D call. The CDR3 runs 13 residues. Trimming pared 3 bases from V and 4 bases from J, leaving 7 bases between. The V gene's germline CDR1 is LNHDA and CDR2 SQIVND (reference sequence).

CDR3 coding DNA: TGTGCCAGCAGCTTAGGCCTTTTAAACGACGAGCAGTACTTC. This gives the protein CASSLGLLNDEQYF. This chain uses TRBV11-2 with TRBJ2-7, with no clear D. Trimming stripped 1 base from V and 5 bases from J, with 12 bases between. Per the germline V gene, CDR1 is SGHAT and CDR2 is FQNNGV. The CDR3 has 14 residues.

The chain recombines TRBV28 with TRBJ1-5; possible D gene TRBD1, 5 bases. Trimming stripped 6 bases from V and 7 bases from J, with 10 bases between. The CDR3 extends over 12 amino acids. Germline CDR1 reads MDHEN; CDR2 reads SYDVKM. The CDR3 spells CASRSGRQPQHF. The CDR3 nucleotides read TGTGCCAGCAGGTCAGGGCGACAGCCCCAGCATTTT.

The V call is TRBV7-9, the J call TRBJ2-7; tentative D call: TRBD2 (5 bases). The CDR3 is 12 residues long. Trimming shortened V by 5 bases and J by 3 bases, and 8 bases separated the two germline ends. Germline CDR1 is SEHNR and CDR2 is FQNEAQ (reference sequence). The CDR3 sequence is CASSVDFYEQYF. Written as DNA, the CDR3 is TGTGCCAGCAGCGTGGACTTCTACGAGCAGTACTTC.

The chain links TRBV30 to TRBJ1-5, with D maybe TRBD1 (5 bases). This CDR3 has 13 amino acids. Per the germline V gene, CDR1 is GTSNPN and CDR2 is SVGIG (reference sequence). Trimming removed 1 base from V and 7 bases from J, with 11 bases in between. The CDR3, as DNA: TGTGCCTGGAGTGGTCAGGGAGCCCAGCCCCAGCATTTT. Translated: CAWSGQGAQPQHF.

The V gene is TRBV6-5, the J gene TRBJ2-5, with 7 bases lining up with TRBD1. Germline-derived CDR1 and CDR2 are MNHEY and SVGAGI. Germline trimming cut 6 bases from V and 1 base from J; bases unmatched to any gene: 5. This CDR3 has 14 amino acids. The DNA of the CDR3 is TGTGCCAGCAGCTACAGGGGCGGCCAAGAGACCCAGTACTTC. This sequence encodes CASSYRGGQETQYF.

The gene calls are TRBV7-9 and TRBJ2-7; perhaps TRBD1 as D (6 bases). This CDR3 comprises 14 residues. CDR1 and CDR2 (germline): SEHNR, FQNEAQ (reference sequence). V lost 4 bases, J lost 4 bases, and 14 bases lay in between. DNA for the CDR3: TGTGCCAGCAGCTCGCCGGGACAAAATTACGAGCAGTACTTC. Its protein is CASSSPGQNYEQYF. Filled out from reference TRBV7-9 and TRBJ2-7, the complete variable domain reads DTGVSQNPRHKITKRGQNVTFRCDPISEHNRLYWYRQTLGQGPEFLTYFQNEAQLEKSRLLSDRFSAERPKGSFSTLEIQRTEQGDSAMYLCASSSPGQNYEQYFGPGTRLTVT.

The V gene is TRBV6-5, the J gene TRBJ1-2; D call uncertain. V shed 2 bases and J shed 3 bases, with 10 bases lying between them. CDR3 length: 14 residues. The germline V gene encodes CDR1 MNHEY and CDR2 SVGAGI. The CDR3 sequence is CASSYDLRDYGYTF. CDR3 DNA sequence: TGTGCCAGCAGTTACGACCTGAGGGACTATGGCTACACCTTC.

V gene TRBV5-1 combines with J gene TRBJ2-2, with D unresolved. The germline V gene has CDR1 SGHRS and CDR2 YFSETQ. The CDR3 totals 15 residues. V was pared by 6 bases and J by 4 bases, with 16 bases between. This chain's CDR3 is CASIRLLLLTGELFF. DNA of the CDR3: TGCGCCAGCATAAGACTCCTACTGCTCACCGGGGAGCTGTTTTTT.

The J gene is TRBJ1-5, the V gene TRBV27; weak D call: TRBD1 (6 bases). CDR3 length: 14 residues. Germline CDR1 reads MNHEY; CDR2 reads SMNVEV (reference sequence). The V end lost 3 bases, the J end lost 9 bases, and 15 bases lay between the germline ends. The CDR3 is CASSFGGESRPQHF. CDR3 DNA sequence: TGTGCCAGCAGTTTCGGGGGCGAATCACGGCCCCAGCATTTT.

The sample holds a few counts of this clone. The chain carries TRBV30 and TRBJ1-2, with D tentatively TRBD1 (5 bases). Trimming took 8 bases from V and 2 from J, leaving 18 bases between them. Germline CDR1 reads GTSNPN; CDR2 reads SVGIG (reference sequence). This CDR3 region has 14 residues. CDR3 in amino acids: CASGDRALNYGYTF. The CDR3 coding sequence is TGTGCCAGTGGGGACCGAGCTTTAAACTATGGCTACACCTTC.

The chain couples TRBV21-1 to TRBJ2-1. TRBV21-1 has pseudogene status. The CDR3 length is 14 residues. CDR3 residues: CASSRTTEYNEQFF. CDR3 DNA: TGTGCCAGCAGCCGGACCACAGAGTACAATGAGCAGTTCTTC.

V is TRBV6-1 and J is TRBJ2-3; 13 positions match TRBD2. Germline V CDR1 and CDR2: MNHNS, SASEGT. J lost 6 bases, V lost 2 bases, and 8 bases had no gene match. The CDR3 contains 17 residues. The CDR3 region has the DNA TGTGCCAGCAGTGAATTGGAGACTAGCGGGGGGTTCGATACGCAGTATTTT. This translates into CASSELETSGGFDTQYF.